This is a list of T cell receptor beta chains from one sample in a study of blood T cell repertoires in COVID-19. The table came from immunoSEQ multiplex PCR; TCRdb's copy has only in-frame clones and leaves some out. The sample gives 100,000 to 120,000 clones, around nine tenths of which show up once; 4% to 5.5% is in the top ten. Sequenced material: peripheral blood. The receptors stem from a human donor in a cohort sampled during active COVID-19. CDR3s include the opening cysteine and the closing phenylalanine or tryptophan. The D gene is left open where the match is weak. The size field is filled for only some rows; it gives once, few, many or a size class.

D gene	clone size	V gene	J gene	CDR3 DNA	CDR3 protein
-	-	TRBV5-1	TRBJ2-5	TGCGCCAGCAGCTTGGGGCAGCAAGCTAGGGAGACCCAGTACTTC	CASSLGQQARETQYF
TRBD2	-	TRBV28	TRBJ2-7	TGTGCCAGCAGTTTGGGACTAGTGGGCTCCTACGAGCAGTACTTC	CASSLGLVGSYEQYF
-	-	TRBV7-8	TRBJ2-1	TGTGCCAGCAGCCTAGGGCCCGTGGATGAGCAGTTCTTC	CASSLGPVDEQFF
-	-	TRBV2	TRBJ1-6	TGTGCCAGCAGTGAACAGGCCTCGCCGGGGTCACCCCTCCACTTT	CASSEQASPGSPLHF
TRBD1	-	TRBV19	TRBJ1-5	TGTGCCAGTAGTTTAAGGACAGGGCGGTTGGGCAATCAGCCCCAGCATTTT	CASSLRTGRLGNQPQHF
TRBD1	-	TRBV5-5	TRBJ2-7	TGTGCCAGCAGCTTAATCTTTGCGACAGGGGCCCTCGAGCAGTACTTC	CASSLIFATGALEQYF
-	-	TRBV11-2	TRBJ2-1	TGTGCCAGCAGCTTAGATTTTCAGGGTAGGGGTGAGCAGTTCTTC	CASSLDFQGRGEQFF
-	-	TRBV28	TRBJ2-3	TGTGCCAGCAGTTTTCGGGGGACAGATACGCAGTATTTT	CASSFRGTDTQYF
TRBD2	-	TRBV27	TRBJ2-1	TGTGCCAGCAGTTTATTTTATGGGACCGCGGGGGTATCCTACAATGAGCAGTTCTTC	CASSLFYGTAGVSYNEQFF
-	-	TRBV7-2	TRBJ1-1	TGTGCCAGCAGCCCTTCGGGACTGGGACTCATGAACACTGAAGCTTTCTTT	CASSPSGLGLMNTEAFF
TRBD2	-	TRBV7-3	TRBJ2-1	TGTGCCAGCAGTCAACTAGCGGGAGGGCCTTATGAGCAGTTCTTC	CASSQLAGGPYEQFF
TRBD1	-	TRBV5-1	TRBJ2-7	TGCGCCAGCAGCTCAGACAGGGGGCCCCTCTACGAGCAGTACTTC	CASSSDRGPLYEQYF
-	-	TRBV4-3	TRBJ2-1	TGCGCCAGCAGCCAAGATCGTTCCACTACGGGGAATGAGCAGTTCTTC	CASSQDRSTTGNEQFF
-	-	TRBV7-3	TRBJ1-4	TGTGCCAGCAGCCTCACGTCGGGAAATGAAAAACTGTTTTTT	CASSLTSGNEKLFF
-	once	TRBV6-1	TRBJ1-6	TGTGCCAGCAGTGATCGAAGAGACAGAGGTTATAATTCACCCCTCCACTTT	CASSDRRDRGYNSPLHF
TRBD2	once	TRBV11-2	TRBJ2-1	TGTGCCAGCAGCTGGACTAGCGGGGCCTTGAGCTCCTACAATGAGCAGTTCTTC	CASSWTSGALSSYNEQFF
-	-	TRBV6-5	TRBJ1-3	TGTGCCAGCACCTTTCAGGTCAGCTCTGGAAACACCATATATTTT	CASTFQVSSGNTIYF
-	-	TRBV4-1	TRBJ2-1	TGCGCCAGCAGCCAACCTCGGGAAAATCGCTACAATGAGCAGTTCTTC	CASSQPRENRYNEQFF
-	-	TRBV19	TRBJ2-7	TGTGCCAGTAGTCCGGTAGGCTTAACAGGGAATCCCGAGCAGTACTTC	CASSPVGLTGNPEQYF
-	-	TRBV19	TRBJ1-2	TGTGCCAGTAGTATGCGACGTTGGGCTGGCTACACCTTC	CASSMRRWAGYTF
-	few	TRBV6-5	TRBJ2-3	TGTGCCAGCAGTTACCACGGACTGCCTGAACATACGCAGTATTTT	CASSYHGLPEHTQYF
-	-	TRBV12-5	TRBJ1-2	TGTGCTAGTACTGCCAACTATGGCTACACCTTC	CASTANYGYTF
TRBD2	-	TRBV6-6	TRBJ2-1	TGTGCCAGCAGTTCAGGAGCGGGAGCCTACAATGAGCAGTTCTTC	CASSSGAGAYNEQFF
TRBD1	-	TRBV6-2/TRBV6-3	TRBJ1-5	TGTGCCAGCAGCCTTGGGGCAGGGGGTAGTCAGCCCCAGCATTTT	CASSLGAGGSQPQHF
-	-	TRBV5-6	TRBJ2-3	TGTGCCAGCAGCTTGCTGGACAGACAACATTATACGCAGTATTTT	CASSLLDRQHYTQYF
-	-	TRBV10-3	TRBJ1-5	TGTGCCATCAGTGAGTCGGACTCTAGCAATCAGCCCCAGCATTTT	CAISESDSSNQPQHF
TRBD1	once	TRBV7-9	TRBJ1-6	TGTGCCAGCAGCGCGGGACAGGGTGCTCCTTCACCCCTCCACTTT	CASSAGQGAPSPLHF
-	-	TRBV7-3	TRBJ2-3	TGTGCCAGCAGCTCGGGACATCTAGATACGCAGTATTTT	CASSSGHLDTQYF
-	-	TRBV2	TRBJ2-5	TGTGCCAGCAGTGAGAACAGGGACGTAGAGACCCAGTACTTC	CASSENRDVETQYF
-	-	TRBV7-3	TRBJ2-7	TGTGCCAGCAGCTTAATGGCGGCAGTCTCCTACGAGCAGTACTTC	CASSLMAAVSYEQYF
TRBD2	once	TRBV11-2	TRBJ2-2	TGTGCCAGCAGCTTACGACTACTGCGGGGGAGAGGGCGCGGCGGGGAGCTGTTTTTT	CASSLRLLRGRGRGGELFF
-	-	TRBV21-1	TRBJ1-1	TGTGCCAGCAGCAAAGTAAGTCGGACAGGGGGCTCCAAATCTTTCTTT	CASSKVSRTGGSKSFF
TRBD1	-	TRBV6-1	TRBJ1-2	TGTGCCAGCAGTGAAGTCAGGGGGCATGGCTACACCTTC	CASSEVRGHGYTF
-	once	TRBV10-1	TRBJ1-6	TGCGCCAGCCGCCGGGACAACAATAATTCACCCCTCCACTTT	CASRRDNNNSPLHF
-	-	TRBV19	TRBJ2-2	TGTGCCACCGCGTTGATAATCACCGGGGAGCTGTTTTTT	CATALIITGELFF
-	-	TRBV6-5	TRBJ1-1	TGTGCCAGCTTCCCCTTATCCAGGGAAAGCACTGAAGCTTTCTTT	CASFPLSRESTEAFF
TRBD1	-	TRBV12-3/TRBV12-4	TRBJ1-5	TGTGCCAGCAGTTTAGCAGGGGGCTCCCAGCATTTT	CASSLAGGSQHF
TRBD1	-	TRBV2	TRBJ1-2	TGTGCCAGCAATAAACAGGGGGCCAACTATGGCTACACCTTC	CASNKQGANYGYTF
TRBD2	-	TRBV23-1	TRBJ2-1	TGCGCCAGCAGCGGCGGGACTAGCGGGGGGGCCTGCAATGAGCAGTTCTTC	CASSGGTSGGACNEQFF
TRBD2	-	TRBV28	TRBJ2-1	TGTGCCAGCAGACGGGAGGGCCGCGATGAGCAGTTCTTC	CASRREGRDEQFF
-	-	TRBV11-2	TRBJ1-2	TGTGCCAGCAGCTTACCAGGGTCAGTTCATGGCTACACCTTC	CASSLPGSVHGYTF
TRBD1	-	TRBV28	TRBJ1-5	TGTGCCAGCAGTTTACCCAATAAAAGACAGGGCACAGGGCATTTT	CASSLPNKRQGTGHF
TRBD2	once	TRBV24-1	TRBJ2-3	TGTGCCACCAGTGATTTCGAGCGGGGGCGGTACCTTGGCACAGATACGCAGTATTTT	CATSDFERGRYLGTDTQYF
-	once	TRBV6-5	TRBJ1-2	TGTGCCAGCAGTTACTCGGGGGGGGCTAACTATGGCTACACCTTC	CASSYSGGANYGYTF
TRBD2	-	TRBV20-1	TRBJ2-7	TGCAGTGCTAGTTCCTTAGCGGGACAACCGGGCTCCTACGAGCAGTACTTC	CSASSLAGQPGSYEQYF
TRBD2	-	TRBV7-2	TRBJ2-5	TGTGCCAGCAGCTCAAAGACTAGCGTTGAAGAGACCCAGTACTTC	CASSSKTSVEETQYF